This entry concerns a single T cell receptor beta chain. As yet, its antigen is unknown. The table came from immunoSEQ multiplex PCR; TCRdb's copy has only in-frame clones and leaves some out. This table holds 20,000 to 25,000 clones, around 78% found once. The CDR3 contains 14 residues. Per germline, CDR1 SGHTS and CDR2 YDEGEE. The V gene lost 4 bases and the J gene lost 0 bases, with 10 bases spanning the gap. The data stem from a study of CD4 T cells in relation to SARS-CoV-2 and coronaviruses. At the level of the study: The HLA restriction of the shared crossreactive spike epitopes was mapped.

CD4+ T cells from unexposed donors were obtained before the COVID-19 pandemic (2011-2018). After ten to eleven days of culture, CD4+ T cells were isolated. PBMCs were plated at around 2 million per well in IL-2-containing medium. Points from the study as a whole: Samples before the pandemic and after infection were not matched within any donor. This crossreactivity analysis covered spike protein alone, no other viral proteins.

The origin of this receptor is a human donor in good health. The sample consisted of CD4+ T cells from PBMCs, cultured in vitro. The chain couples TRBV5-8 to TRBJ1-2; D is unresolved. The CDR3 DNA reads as TGTGCCAGCAGCCCAGGACGGACTAACTATGGCTACACCTTC. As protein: CASSPGRTNYGYTF.